This note documents a single T cell receptor beta chain sequence. Its antigen is unknown. This record belongs to a study of human T cells and chemical hapten exposure. Time point: patch test 1, 2 weeks after DPC sensitization. As to treatment: therapeutic diphenylcyclopropenone sensitization with weekly scalp DPC. Original handling: Sample TCR totals centred on a median of around 100,000, ranging about 20,000 to 750,000. TCRdb passed the RACE reads through MiXCR, listing each CDR3 protein once. The V and J calls here are based on TCRdb, not the publication. The profile covers around 100,000 distinct CDR3 sequences, with about 10% appearing a single time and 3% to 4% taken by the ten largest. Broader study findings: A positive correlation with patch test score was found for PT1 expanded TCR counts. In comparison with controls, expanded TCRs gave rise to a significantly larger number of large CDR3 similarity clusters.

This material consisted of whole blood, taken in connection with sensitization to the hapten diphenylcyclopropenone (DPC). The TCR originated in a woman in her thirties or forties with alopecia areata. Some clones in this sample may be carry-over from other donors' samples.

For the CDR3, the DNA is TGCAGTGCTAGATTTGGACTAGCGGGAGGGCCTTTCTCCTACGAGCAGTACTTC. Amino acid sequence: CSARFGLAGGPFSYEQYF. This rearrangement joins TRBV20-1 to TRBJ2-7; 15 bases are a match to TRBD2. Germline loops: CDR1 DFQATT, CDR2 SNEGSKA (reference sequence). The trim removed 2 bases at V and 0 bases at J, leaving 8 bases unmatched. The CDR3 runs to 18 residues.